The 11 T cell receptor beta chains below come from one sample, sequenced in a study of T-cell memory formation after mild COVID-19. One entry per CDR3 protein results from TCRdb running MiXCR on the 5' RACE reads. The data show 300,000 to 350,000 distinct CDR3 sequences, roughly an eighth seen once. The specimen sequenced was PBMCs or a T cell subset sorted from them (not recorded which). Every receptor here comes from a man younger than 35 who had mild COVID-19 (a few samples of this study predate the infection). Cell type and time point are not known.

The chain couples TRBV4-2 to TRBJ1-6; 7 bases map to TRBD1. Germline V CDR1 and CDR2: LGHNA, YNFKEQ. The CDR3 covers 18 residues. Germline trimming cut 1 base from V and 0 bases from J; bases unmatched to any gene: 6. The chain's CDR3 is CASSQGQTGSSYNSPLHF. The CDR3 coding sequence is TGTGCCAGCAGCCAAGGTCAGACAGGGAGCTCCTATAATTCACCCCTCCACTTT.

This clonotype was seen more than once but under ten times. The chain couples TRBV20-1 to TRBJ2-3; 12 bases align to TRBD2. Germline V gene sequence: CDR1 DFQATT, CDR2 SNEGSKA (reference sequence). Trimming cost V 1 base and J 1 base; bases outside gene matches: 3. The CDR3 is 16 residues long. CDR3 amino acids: CSARVLAGGRTDTQYF. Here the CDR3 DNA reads TGCAGTGCTAGAGTGCTAGCGGGGGGGCGCACAGATACGCAGTATTTT.

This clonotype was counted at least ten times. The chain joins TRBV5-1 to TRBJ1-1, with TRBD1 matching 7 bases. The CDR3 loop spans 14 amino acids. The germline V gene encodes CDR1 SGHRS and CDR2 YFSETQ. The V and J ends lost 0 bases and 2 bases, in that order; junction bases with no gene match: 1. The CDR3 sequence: CASSLGDSNTEAFF. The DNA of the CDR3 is TGCGCCAGCAGCTTGGGGGACAGCAACACTGAAGCTTTCTTT.

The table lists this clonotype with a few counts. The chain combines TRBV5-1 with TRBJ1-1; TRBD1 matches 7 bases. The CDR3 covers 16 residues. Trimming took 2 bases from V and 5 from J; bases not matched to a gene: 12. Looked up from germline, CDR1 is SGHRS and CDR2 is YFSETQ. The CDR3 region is CASSFTGAPGRTEAFF. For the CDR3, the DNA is TGCGCCAGCAGCTTCACAGGGGCCCCGGGAAGGACTGAAGCTTTCTTT.

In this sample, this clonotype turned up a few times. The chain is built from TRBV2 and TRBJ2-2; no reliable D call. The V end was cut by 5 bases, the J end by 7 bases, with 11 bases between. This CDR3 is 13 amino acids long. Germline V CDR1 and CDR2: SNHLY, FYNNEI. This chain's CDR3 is CASSPNRIGELFF. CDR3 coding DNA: TGTGCCAGCAGTCCGAACCGAATCGGGGAGCTGTTTTTT.

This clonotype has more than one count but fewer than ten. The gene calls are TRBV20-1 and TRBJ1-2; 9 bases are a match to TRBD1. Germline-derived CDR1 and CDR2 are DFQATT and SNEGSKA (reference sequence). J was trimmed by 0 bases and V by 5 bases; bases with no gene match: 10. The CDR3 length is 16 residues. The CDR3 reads CSARGQGSGTNYGYTF. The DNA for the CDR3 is TGCAGTGCTCGCGGACAGGGGTCCGGAACTAACTATGGCTACACCTTC.

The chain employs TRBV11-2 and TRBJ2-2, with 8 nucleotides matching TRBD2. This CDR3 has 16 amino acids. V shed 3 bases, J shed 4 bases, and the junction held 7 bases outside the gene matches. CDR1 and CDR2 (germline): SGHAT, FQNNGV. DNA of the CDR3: TGTGCCAGCAGCTTCCTCACGACTAGCGTCACCGGGGAGCTGTTTTTT. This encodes CASSFLTTSVTGELFF.

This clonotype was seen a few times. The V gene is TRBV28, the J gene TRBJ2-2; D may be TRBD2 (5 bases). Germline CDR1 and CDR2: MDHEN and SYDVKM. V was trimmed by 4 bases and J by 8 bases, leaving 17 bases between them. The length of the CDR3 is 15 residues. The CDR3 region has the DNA TGTGCCAGCAGTTCTCGGGGTTATGGGATAGGGGAGCTGTTTTTT. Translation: CASSSRGYGIGELFF.

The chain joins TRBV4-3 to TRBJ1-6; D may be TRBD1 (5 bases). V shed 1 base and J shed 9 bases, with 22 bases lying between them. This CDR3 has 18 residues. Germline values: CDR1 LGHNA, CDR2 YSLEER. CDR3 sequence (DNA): TGCGCCAGCAGCCAAGCCCCCCGTTGGCAGACCGGGGGTTCACCCCTCCACTTT. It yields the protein CASSQAPRWQTGGSPLHF.

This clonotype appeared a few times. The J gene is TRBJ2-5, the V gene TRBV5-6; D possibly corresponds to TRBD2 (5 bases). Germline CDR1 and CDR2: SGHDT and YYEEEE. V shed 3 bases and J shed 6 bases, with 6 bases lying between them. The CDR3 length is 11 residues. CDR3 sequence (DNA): TGTGCCAGCAGCTGGGAGAAGACCCAGTACTTC. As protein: CASSWEKTQYF. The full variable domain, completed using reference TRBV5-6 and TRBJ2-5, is DAGVTQSPTHLIKTRGQQVTLRCSPKSGHDTVSWYQQALGQGPQFIFQYYEEEERQRGNFPDRFSGHQFPNYSSELNVNALLLGDSALYLCASSWEKTQYFGPGTRLLVL.

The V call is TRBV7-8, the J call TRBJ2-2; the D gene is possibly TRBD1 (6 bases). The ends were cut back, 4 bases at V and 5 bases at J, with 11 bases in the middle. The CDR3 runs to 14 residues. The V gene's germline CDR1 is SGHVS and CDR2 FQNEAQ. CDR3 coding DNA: TGTGCCAGCAGCTCCAGGGGACCTACCGGGGAGCTGTTTTTT. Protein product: CASSSRGPTGELFF.